This TCR beta chain was obtained from a study of cytotoxic CD8 clonotypes in ibrutinib-treated CLL. Trimming removed 2 bases from V and 8 bases from J, with 13 bases in between. Germline CDR1 is SGHTA and CDR2 is FQGTGA. The CDR3 runs to 14 residues. Repertoires were generated with immunoSEQ multiplex PCR, while TCRdb's copy carries only in-frame clones and drops some. The table shows some 200,000 clones, with 70% occurring only once. This chain links TRBV7-3 with TRBJ2-1; D is undetermined. The TCR comes from a human donor with chronic lymphocytic leukemia. This specimen was PBMCs, taken after 12 months of ibrutinib treatment. The CDR3 nucleotides are TGTGCCAGCAGCTTAGAAGGCGCACTGGATGAGCAGTTCTTC. It yields the protein CASSLEGALDEQFF.